This TCR beta chain stems from a study of T cell responses to AZD1222 COVID-19 vaccine (dated by TCRdb to about 2021). Regarding the research as a whole: TCR sequencing covered some 240 trial participants: 200 to 220 given two doses of AZD1222 and about 26 given two doses of MenACWY control vaccine. Trial participants were enrolled by age into 18-55, 56-69 and 70-plus year subgroups, with roughly 160, 29 and 62 TCR-sequenced participants respectively. Study-wide findings and limitations: Most participants were white British and females outnumbered males, and the authors suggested that clonal diversity may have been underestimated. Nearly half of unique spike-specific TCRs reportedly recognized epitopes outside regions mutated in the B.1.351 and B.1.1.7 variants. After two AZD1222 doses, both the breadth and the depth of spike-specific TCRs were significantly higher than at day 0 and than in MenACWY recipients. In the small 56-69-year group, the increase in depth fell short of significance, most likely because of low power. Because no samples from the day 14 peak response were available, repertoires could be characterized only after the peak T cell response. Conclusions about previously exposed vaccinees were limited because only 5 or 6 AZD1222 recipients were SARS-CoV-2 seropositive at baseline. CD4 TCRs associated with the vaccine covered the entire spike protein, and the dominant responses were in regions 160-218 and 743-854.

For this clone: Its antigen target is currently unknown. No much larger clone is present one base from it, and per-base qualities are unavailable.

What the time point label conveys for this sample: baseline before first vaccination. Read against the paper, the sample's treatment or condition label means: meningococcal conjugate vaccine given as trial control. Vaccinee samples were obtained from the UK trials COV001 and COV002, which included a single-blind randomized controlled phase 2/3 trial of AZD1222 (ChAdOx1 nCoV-19) in healthy adults. For TCRbeta chain sequencing, PBMC samples from trial participants were taken at day 0 and at day 28 after the second dose. The CDR3 regions of human TCRbeta chains were analyzed by immunosequencing. The original pipeline was this. TCRs in the repertoires were compared against a reference library of SARS-CoV-2-specific TCRs that had been generated with the MIRA antigen-specificity platform. Breadth was defined as the fraction of unique TCRs that were SARS-CoV-2-associated. Depth was defined as the fraction of total T cells that were SARS-CoV-2-associated. Using the MIRA data, every spike-specific TCR was mapped to the spike region that the TCR reacted to and assigned to either a CD4 or a CD8 class. Log10-transformed breadth and depth values were compared by one-way ANOVA with Sidak's multiple comparisons tests. Imported from immuneACCESS, the table was reduced by TCRdb to in-frame sequences with V and J called. These copies leave out some clones; in studies compared against another copy, an unresolved V gene accounts for under half, and the cause of the remainder is not known. The DNA was the basis for D and trimming; V, J and clone size are from that table. A total of 50,000 to 85,000 clones appear in this sample, about four fifths of them only once. The top ten constitute 23% of the sample.

Germline trimming amounts to 5 bases on V and 4 bases on J, with 5 as the count of junction bases outside the gene matches. CDR1 SGHNT and CDR2 YYREEE were looked up in the germline V gene (reference sequence). Taken from cysteine to phenylalanine, the CDR3 has 13 residues. This entry keeps only the CDR3 DNA: 39 bases, framed from base 1. Sample: peripheral blood, taken on day 0 of MenACWY control vaccination. The chain uses TRBV5-4 and TRBJ2-5, and 7 junctional nucleotides match TRBD2. This sequence was found in an adult in good health. The sequenced DNA: TGTGCCAGCAGAGCGGGACTGGGAGAGACCCAGTACTTC. It translates to CASRAGLGETQYF.